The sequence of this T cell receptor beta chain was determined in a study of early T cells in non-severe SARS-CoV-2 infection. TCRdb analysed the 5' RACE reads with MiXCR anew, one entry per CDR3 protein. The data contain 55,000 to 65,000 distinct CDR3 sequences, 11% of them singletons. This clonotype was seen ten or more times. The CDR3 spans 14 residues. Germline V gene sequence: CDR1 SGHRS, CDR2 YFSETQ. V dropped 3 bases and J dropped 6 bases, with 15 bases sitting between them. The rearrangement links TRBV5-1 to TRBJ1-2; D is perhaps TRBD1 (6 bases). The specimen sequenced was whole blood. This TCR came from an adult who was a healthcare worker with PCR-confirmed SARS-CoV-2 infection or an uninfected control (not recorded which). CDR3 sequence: CASSSGQPADGYTF. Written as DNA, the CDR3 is TGCGCCAGCAGCTCCGGACAGCCGGCCGATGGCTACACCTTC.